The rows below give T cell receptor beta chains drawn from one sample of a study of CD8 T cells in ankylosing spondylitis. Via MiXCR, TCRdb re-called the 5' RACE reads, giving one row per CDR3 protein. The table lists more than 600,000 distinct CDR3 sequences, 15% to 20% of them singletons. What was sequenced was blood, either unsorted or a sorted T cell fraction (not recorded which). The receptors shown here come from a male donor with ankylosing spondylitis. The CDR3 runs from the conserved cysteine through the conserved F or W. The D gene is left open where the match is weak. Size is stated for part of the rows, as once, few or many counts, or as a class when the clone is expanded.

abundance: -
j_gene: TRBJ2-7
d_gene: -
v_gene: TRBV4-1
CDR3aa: CASSQDLRVGSYEQYF
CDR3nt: TGCGCCAGCAGCCAAGATCTGAGGGTGGGCTCCTACGAGCAGTACTTC

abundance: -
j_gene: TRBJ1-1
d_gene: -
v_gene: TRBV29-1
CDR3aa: CSVDPSGSTEAFF
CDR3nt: TGCAGCGTTGACCCCAGTGGGAGCACTGAAGCTTTCTTT

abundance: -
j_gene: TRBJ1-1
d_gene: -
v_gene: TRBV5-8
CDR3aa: CASSFPAGATEAFF
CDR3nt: TGTGCCAGCAGCTTCCCCGCGGGGGCAACTGAAGCTTTCTTT

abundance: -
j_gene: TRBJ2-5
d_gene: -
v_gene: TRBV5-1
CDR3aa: CASSLEGAALYQETQYF
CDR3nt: TGCGCCAGCAGCTTGGAGGGAGCGGCACTGTACCAAGAGACCCAGTACTTC

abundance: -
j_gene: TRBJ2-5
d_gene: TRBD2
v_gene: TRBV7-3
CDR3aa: CASSPWGGLAGEETQYF
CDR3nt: TGTGCCAGCAGCCCGTGGGGGGGACTAGCGGGGGAAGAGACCCAGTACTTC

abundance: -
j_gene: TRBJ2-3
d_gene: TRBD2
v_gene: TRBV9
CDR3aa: CASSVDQLAGGLVPTDTQYF
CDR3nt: TGTGCCAGCAGCGTAGACCAACTAGCGGGGGGCCTCGTTCCCACAGATACGCAGTATTTT

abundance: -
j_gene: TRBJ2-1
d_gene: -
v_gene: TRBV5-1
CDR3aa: CASSGVGGPYNEQFF
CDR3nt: TGCGCCAGCAGCGGGGTAGGGGGTCCCTACAATGAGCAGTTCTTC

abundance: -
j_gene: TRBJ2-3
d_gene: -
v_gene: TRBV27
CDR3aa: CASSHWGGSTDTQYF
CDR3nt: TGTGCCAGCAGTCATTGGGGAGGATCCACAGATACGCAGTATTTT

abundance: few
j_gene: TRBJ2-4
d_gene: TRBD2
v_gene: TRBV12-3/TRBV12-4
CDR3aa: CASREAGVPLAKNIQYF
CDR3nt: TGTGCCAGCAGAGAAGCGGGAGTCCCTCTAGCCAAAAACATTCAGTACTTC

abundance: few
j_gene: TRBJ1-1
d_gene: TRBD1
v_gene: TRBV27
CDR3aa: CASSSYRGLVNTEAFF
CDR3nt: TGTGCCAGCAGTTCCTACAGGGGGCTGGTGAACACTGAAGCTTTCTTT

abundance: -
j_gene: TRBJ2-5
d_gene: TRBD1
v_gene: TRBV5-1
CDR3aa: CASSSNRGRETQYF
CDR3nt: TGCGCCAGCAGCTCCAACAGGGGCCGAGAGACCCAGTACTTC

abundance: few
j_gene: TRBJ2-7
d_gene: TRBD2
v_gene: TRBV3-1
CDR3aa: CASSLTSGSHEQYF
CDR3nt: TGTGCCAGCAGCCTGACTAGCGGGAGCCACGAGCAGTACTTC

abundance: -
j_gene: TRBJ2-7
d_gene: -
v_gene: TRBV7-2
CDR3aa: CASSPRPRDEQYF
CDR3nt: TGTGCCAGCAGCCCCCGACCCCGGGACGAGCAGTACTTC

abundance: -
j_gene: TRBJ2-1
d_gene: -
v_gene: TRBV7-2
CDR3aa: CASSPPTIEQFF
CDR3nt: TGTGCCAGCAGCCCCCCGACTATTGAGCAGTTCTTC

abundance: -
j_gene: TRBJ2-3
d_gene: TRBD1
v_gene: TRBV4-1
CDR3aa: CASSQMTGVFDTQYF
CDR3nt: TGCGCCAGCAGCCAAATGACAGGGGTATTTGATACGCAGTATTTT

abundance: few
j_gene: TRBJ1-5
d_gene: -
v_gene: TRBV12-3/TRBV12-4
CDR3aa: CASSPNAGPSNQPQHF
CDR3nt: TGTGCCAGCAGCCCTAACGCCGGGCCTAGCAATCAGCCCCAGCATTTT

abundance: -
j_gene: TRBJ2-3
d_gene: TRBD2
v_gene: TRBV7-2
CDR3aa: CASRLEGTRGTDTQYF
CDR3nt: TGTGCCAGCAGATTAGAAGGGACTAGGGGCACAGATACGCAGTATTTT

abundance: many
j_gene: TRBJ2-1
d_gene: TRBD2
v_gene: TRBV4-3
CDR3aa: CASSQDGREGYYNEQFF
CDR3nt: TGCGCCAGCAGCCAAGATGGGCGGGAGGGTTACTACAATGAGCAGTTCTTC

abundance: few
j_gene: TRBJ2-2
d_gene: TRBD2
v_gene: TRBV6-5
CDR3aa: CASSYGPAGGPTGELFF
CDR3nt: TGTGCCAGCAGTTACGGTCCAGCGGGGGGGCCTACCGGGGAGCTGTTTTTT

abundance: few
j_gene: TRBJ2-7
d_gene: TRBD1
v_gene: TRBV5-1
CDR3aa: CASVPGTGRYEQYF
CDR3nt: TGCGCCAGCGTCCCGGGGACAGGTCGCTACGAGCAGTACTTC

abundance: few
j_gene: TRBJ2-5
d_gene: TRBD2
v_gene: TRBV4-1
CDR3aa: CASSLYRTSGTKGETQYF
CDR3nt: TGCGCCAGCAGCCTTTACAGGACTAGCGGGACCAAGGGGGAGACCCAGTACTTC

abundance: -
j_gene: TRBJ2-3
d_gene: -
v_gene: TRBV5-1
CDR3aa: CASSSATDTQYF
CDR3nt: TGCGCCAGCAGCTCCGCCACAGATACGCAGTATTTT

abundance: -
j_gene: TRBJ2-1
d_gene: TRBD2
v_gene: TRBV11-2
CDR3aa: CASSLDPPALAGYNEQFF
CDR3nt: TGTGCCAGCAGCTTAGATCCCCCGGCACTAGCGGGTTACAATGAGCAGTTCTTC

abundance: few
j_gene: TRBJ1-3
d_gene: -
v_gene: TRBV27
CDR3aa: CASSFLGDGNTIYF
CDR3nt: TGTGCCAGCAGTTTTCTGGGGGACGGAAACACCATATATTTT

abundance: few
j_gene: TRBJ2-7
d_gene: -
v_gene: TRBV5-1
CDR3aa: CASTTRLGNEQYF
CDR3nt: TGCGCCAGCACCACCCGGCTCGGGAACGAGCAGTACTTC

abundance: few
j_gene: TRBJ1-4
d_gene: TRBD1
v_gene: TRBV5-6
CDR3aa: CASSLDRGTGYEKLFF
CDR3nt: TGTGCCAGCAGCTTAGACCGCGGGACAGGGTATGAAAAACTGTTTTTT

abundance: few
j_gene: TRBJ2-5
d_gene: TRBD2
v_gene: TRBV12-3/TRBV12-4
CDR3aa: CASSWTSGSLQETQYF
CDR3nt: TGTGCCAGCAGTTGGACTAGCGGGAGCCTACAAGAGACCCAGTACTTC

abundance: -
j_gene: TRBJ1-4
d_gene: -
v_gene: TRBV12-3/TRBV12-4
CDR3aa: CASLSYGEWGEKLFF
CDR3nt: TGTGCCAGCTTATCGTACGGGGAGTGGGGGGAAAAACTGTTTTTT

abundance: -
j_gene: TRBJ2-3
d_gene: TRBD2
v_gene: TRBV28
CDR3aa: CASSSIHGLAGETDTQYF
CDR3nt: TGTGCCAGCAGTTCAATACACGGACTAGCGGGAGAGACGGATACGCAGTATTTT

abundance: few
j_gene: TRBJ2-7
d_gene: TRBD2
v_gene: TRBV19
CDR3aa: CASSIRMGGTSSYEQYF
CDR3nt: TGTGCCAGTAGTATAAGGATGGGAGGGACGAGCTCCTACGAGCAGTACTTC

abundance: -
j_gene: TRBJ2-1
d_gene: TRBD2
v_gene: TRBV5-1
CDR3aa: CASSFSSGGAYNEQFF
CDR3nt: TGCGCCAGCAGCTTTTCCAGCGGGGGGGCCTACAATGAGCAGTTCTTC

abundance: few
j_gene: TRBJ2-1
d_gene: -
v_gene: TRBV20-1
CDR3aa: CSARTLAEVIDEQFF
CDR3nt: TGCAGTGCTAGAACACTAGCAGAAGTGATCGATGAGCAGTTCTTC

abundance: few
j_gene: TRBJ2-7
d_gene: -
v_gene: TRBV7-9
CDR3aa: CASSDLAVEQYF
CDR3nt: TGTGCCAGCAGCGACCTAGCTGTTGAGCAGTACTTC

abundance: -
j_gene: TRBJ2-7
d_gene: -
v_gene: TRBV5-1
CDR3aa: CASSDGQPYEQYF
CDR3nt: TGCGCCAGCAGCGACGGACAGCCTTACGAGCAGTACTTC

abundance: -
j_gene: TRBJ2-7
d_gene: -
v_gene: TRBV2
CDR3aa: CASSANRASSREQYF
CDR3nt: TGTGCCAGCAGTGCTAACAGGGCGTCGTCGCGCGAGCAGTACTTC

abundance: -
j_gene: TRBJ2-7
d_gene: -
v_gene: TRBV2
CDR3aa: CASSEAQAPYEQYF
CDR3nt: TGTGCCAGCAGTGAAGCGCAGGCGCCCTACGAGCAGTACTTC

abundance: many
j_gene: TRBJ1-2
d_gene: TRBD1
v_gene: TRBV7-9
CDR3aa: CASSLAGQETYGYTF
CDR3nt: TGTGCCAGCAGCTTAGCCGGACAGGAGACCTATGGCTACACCTTC

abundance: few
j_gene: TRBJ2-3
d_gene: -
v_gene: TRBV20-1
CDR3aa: CSATVSGLIYTQYF
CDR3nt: TGCAGTGCTACAGTTAGTGGCCTCATTTATACGCAGTATTTT

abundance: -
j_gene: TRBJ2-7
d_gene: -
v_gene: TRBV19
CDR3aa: CASSMFLGTYEQYF
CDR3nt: TGTGCCAGTAGTATGTTTCTAGGGACCTACGAGCAGTACTTC

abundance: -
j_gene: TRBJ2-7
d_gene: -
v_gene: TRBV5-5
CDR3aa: CASATVGGSYEQYF
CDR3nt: TGTGCCAGCGCTACGGTTGGGGGTTCCTACGAGCAGTACTTC

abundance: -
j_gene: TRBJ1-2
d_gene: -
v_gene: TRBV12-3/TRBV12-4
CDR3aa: CASSLGQEANYGYTF
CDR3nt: TGTGCCAGCAGTTTAGGACAGGAAGCTAACTATGGCTACACCTTC

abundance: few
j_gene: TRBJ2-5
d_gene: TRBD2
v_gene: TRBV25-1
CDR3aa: CASSLPGSGGETQYF
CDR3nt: TGTGCCAGCAGTCTGCCCGGCTCGGGAGGGGAGACCCAGTACTTC

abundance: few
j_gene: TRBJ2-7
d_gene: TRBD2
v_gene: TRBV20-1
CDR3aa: CSADTLAGGGLYEQYF
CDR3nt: TGCAGTGCCGATACTTTAGCGGGGGGGGGACTCTACGAGCAGTACTTC

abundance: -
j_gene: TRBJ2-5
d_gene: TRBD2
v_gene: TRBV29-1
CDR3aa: CSVGTSEETQYF
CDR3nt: TGCAGCGTTGGAACTAGCGAAGAGACCCAGTACTTC

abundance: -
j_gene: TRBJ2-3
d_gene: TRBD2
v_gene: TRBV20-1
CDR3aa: CSARDPSGRGDTQYF
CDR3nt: TGCAGTGCTAGAGATCCGAGCGGGAGGGGAGATACGCAGTATTTT

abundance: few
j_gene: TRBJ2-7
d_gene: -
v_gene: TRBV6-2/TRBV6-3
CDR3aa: CASSSPDFSYEQYF
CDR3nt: TGTGCCAGCAGTTCCCCGGACTTCTCCTACGAGCAGTACTTC

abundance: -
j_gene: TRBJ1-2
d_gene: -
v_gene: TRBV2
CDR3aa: CASSALGYGYTF
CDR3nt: TGTGCCAGCAGTGCGCTCGGCTATGGCTACACCTTC

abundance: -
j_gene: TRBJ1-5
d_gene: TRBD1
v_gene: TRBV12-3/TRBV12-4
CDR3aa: CASTGQGNQPQHF
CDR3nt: TGTGCCAGCACAGGACAGGGGAATCAGCCCCAGCATTTT

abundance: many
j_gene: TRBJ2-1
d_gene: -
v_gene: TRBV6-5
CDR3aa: CASSYSGSVRNEQFF
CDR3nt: TGTGCCAGCAGTTACTCCGGATCCGTCCGGAATGAGCAGTTCTTC

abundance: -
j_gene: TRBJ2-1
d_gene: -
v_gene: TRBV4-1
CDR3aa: CASSLREGDYAEQFF
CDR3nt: TGCGCCAGCAGCCTCAGGGAGGGGGATTATGCTGAGCAGTTCTTC

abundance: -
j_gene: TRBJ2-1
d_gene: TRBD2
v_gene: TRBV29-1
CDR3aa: CSVGTSGRKQFF
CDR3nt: TGCAGCGTTGGGACTAGCGGGAGAAAGCAGTTCTTC

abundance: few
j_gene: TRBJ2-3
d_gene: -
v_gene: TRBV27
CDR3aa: CASSREAGVGTQYF
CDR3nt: TGTGCCAGCAGTAGGGAGGCAGGGGTAGGTACGCAGTATTTT

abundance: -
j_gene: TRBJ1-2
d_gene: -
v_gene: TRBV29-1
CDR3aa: CSVEVPPVANYGYTF
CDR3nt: TGCAGCGTTGAAGTTCCCCCAGTAGCTAACTATGGCTACACCTTC

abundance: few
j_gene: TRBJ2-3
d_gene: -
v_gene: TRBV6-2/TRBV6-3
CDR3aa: CASRRLGDTQYF
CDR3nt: TGTGCCAGCAGGCGGCTGGGGGATACGCAGTATTTT

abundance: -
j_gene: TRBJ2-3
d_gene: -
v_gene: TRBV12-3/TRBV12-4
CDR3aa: CASSLAAGATTDTQYF
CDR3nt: TGTGCCAGCAGTTTAGCGGCAGGGGCGACGACAGATACGCAGTATTTT

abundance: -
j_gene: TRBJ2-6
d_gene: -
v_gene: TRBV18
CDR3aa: CASSPPPSGANVLTF
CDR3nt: TGTGCCAGCTCACCACCGCCCTCTGGGGCCAACGTCCTGACTTTC

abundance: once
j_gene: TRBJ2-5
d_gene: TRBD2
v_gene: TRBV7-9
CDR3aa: CASSLVDGRAETQYF
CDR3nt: TGTGCCAGCAGCTTAGTAGACGGGAGGGCTGAGACCCAGTACTTC

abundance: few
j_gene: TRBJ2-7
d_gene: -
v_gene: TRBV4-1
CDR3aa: CASSQEVNTYEQYF
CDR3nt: TGCGCCAGCAGCCAAGAAGTGAATACCTACGAGCAGTACTTC